This T cell receptor (beta chain) was retrieved from a study of blood T cell repertoires in COVID-19 (dated by TCRdb to 2020 to 2021). For the study in its entirety: Samples covering the acute and convalescent phases of COVID-19 were provided by collaborators in the United States, Italy and Spain. The material from the prospective study consisted of cDNA or gDNA derived from T cells, B-cell-depleted T cells, or PBMCs. Deeply sampled blood TCRbeta repertoires from subjects exposed to, actively infected with, or recovered from COVID-19 were included in the dataset. The repertoires were released in a freely available public database meant as a resource for research on the immune response to SARS-CoV-2. Samples were obtained from the ongoing ImmuneRACE study (first 160 participants) and from over a thousand subjects provided by 6 global collaborators. Nearly every sample came with metadata listing a de-identified subject ID, COVID-19 status, age in years and sex. HLA class I and class II types, where available, came from metadata supplied by the sample provider rather than from assay-based typing. On the study overall, not on this receptor specifically: The quantity of clinical and demographic metadata differed by source and by participant and was supplied without curation.

TCRbeta CDR3 regions were amplified from genomic DNA by means of the immunoSEQ Assay, a bias-controlled multiplex PCR. In the original analysis: Within the assay, amplification of reference gene primers was used to estimate how many nucleated cells each sample contained. To quantify the absolute abundance of each unique TCRbeta CDR3 rearrangement, sequence reads were collapsed and filtered. For each sample, productive Simpson clonality was calculated as the square root of Simpson's diversity index over productive rearrangements. What TCRdb holds here is the immuneACCESS table cut down to in-frame rearrangements. Part of the clones is not present; checked against another copy, under half of the missing clones reflect an unresolved V gene, and the others are unexplained. V and J calls and clone size are given by that table; D and trimming were obtained from the DNA. The table for this sample lists about 35,000 clones; 83% of them were counted only once. 3% to 4.5% of the sample is in the top ten clones.

Comment on this clone: Its antigen is unknown. Base qualities are not provided; no much larger clone lies one nucleotide away.

The collaborating institutions used their own protocols to collect whole blood in K2EDTA tubes. For TCRbeta analysis, collaborators shipped samples in one of three forms: frozen whole blood, isolated PBMCs, or DNA extracted from either of those sample types. Based on the germline V gene, the CDR1 and CDR2 sequences are MNHEY and SVGAGI. From the cysteine up to the phenylalanine, the CDR3 has a length of 14 residues. The sequence is cut down to CDR3 DNA, 42 bases in frame from base 1. V loses 0 bases, J loses 3 bases, and the germline ends lie 8 bases apart. The chain couples TRBV6-5 to TRBJ1-1, and the D gene may be TRBD1, 5 bases matching. Sequencing was done on a sample of peripheral blood. The receptor was isolated from a man in his forties or fifties with acute or convalescent COVID-19. The nucleotide sequence reads TGTGCCAGCAGTTACTCGAGACAGCACACTGAAGCTTTCTTT. This translates into CASSYSRQHTEAFF.